Listed here are 23 T cell receptor beta chains from one sample, sequenced in a study of blood T cells in healthy people across ages. A sample-barcoded 5' primer and a J-beta primer mix were used in a second PCR of about 6 to 12 cycles. TCRdb independently ran MiXCR on the 5' RACE reads; one entry per CDR3 protein. The sample lists some 900,000 distinct CDR3 sequences; around 30% were seen once. The sequencing sample was made of blood. The source of these receptors is a woman aged 80 or over in good health.

The chain recombines TRBV5-1 with TRBJ2-3; no clear D gene. This CDR3 is built from 12 residues. Between the trimmed V and J ends, which lost 5 bases and 6 bases, there was a span of 10 bases. Germline values: CDR1 SGHRS, CDR2 YFSETQ. The CDR3 sequence is CASRPSWDTQYF. DNA of the CDR3: TGCGCCAGCAGACCTAGTTGGGATACGCAGTATTTT.

This clonotype was seen ten or more times. This chain links TRBV20-1 with TRBJ1-2; the D is unclear. V was pared by 0 bases and J by 3 bases, with 11 bases between. The CDR3 length is 14 residues. Per germline, CDR1 DFQATT and CDR2 SNEGSKA (reference sequence). The CDR3 spells CSARDGGNDYGYTF. In nucleotides, the CDR3 is TGCAGTGCTAGAGATGGTGGGAACGACTATGGCTACACCTTC.

With respect to this clonotype: Since a much larger clone is just one base distant, this may be a read error. CDR3 DNA: TGTGCCAGCAGCTTTGGGACAGCCTCCTACGAGCAGTTCTTC. Translating it yields CASSFGTASYEQFF. V is TRBV11-2 and J is TRBJ2-1; TRBD1 matches 7 bases. This CDR3 is built from 14 residues. Losses at the gene ends were 3 bases for V and 10 bases for J; bases not matched to a gene: 9. The germline V gene encodes CDR1 SGHAT and CDR2 FQNNGV.

This clonotype was detected ten times or more. This sequence joins TRBV3-1 and TRBJ2-4; the D is unclear. The CDR3 is 17 amino acids. Germline V gives CDR1 LGHDT, CDR2 YNNKEL (reference sequence). With 0 bases removed from V and 0 bases from J, the gap between germline ends came to 12 bases. The CDR3 loop is CASSQDRLFLAKNIQYF. CDR3 coding DNA: TGTGCCAGCAGCCAAGATCGATTATTTCTAGCCAAAAACATTCAGTACTTC.

This chain joins TRBV20-1 and TRBJ1-2; a weak D match, TRBD1 (6 bases). This CDR3 is built from 15 residues. V lost 0 bases and J 0 bases, leaving 11 bases between the germline ends. Germline-derived CDR1 and CDR2 are DFQATT and SNEGSKA (reference sequence). The CDR3 DNA reads TGCAGTGCTAGAGATGTGGGGACACCTAACTATGGCTACACCTTC. It translates to CSARDVGTPNYGYTF.

V usage is TRBV20-1 and J usage is TRBJ2-7; the D gene is possibly TRBD1 (5 bases). V was trimmed by 3 bases and J by 4 bases, leaving 10 bases between them. This CDR3 has 12 residues. CDR1 DFQATT and CDR2 SNEGSKA come from the germline V gene (reference sequence). CDR3 coding DNA: TGCAGTGCTAGCATAACAGGTTACGAGCAGTACTTC. Residues: CSASITGYEQYF.

The table lists this clonotype with many counts. The rearrangement links TRBV7-9 to TRBJ1-1; 7 bases fit TRBD1. The CDR3 is 14 amino acids. Unmatched junction bases numbered 4, after V lost 5 bases and J lost 1 base. In germline, CDR1 is SEHNR, CDR2 FQNEAQ (reference sequence). The CDR3 protein is CASSQGQANTEAFF. CDR3 bases: TGTGCCAGCAGCCAAGGACAGGCGAACACTGAAGCTTTCTTT. The whole variable domain, remainder taken from reference TRBV7-9 and TRBJ1-1, is DTGVSQNPRHKITKRGQNVTFRCDPISEHNRLYWYRQTLGQGPEFLTYFQNEAQLEKSRLLSDRFSAERPKGSFSTLEIQRTEQGDSAMYLCASSQGQANTEAFFGQGTRLTVV.

This clonotype was recorded many times. The rearrangement uses TRBV20-1 and TRBJ2-1; 9 bases are shared with TRBD2. V dropped 7 bases and J dropped 0; count of bases not matched to a gene: 4. This CDR3 is built from 14 residues. CDR1 is DFQATT, CDR2 SNEGSKA, per germline (reference sequence). In nucleotides, the CDR3 is TGCAGTGTCGCGGGGGGGGCCTCCTACAATGAGCAGTTCTTC. Protein sequence: CSVAGGASYNEQFF.

This clonotype has just a few counts. The chain carries TRBV5-1 and TRBJ2-2, with a tentative D call TRBD1 (6 bases). Trimming took off 0 bases at V and 3 bases at J, with 12 bases between the two ends. The CDR3 length is 16 residues. The V gene's germline CDR1 is SGHRS and CDR2 YFSETQ. The DNA of the CDR3 is TGCGCCAGCAGCTTGGGTCGAGGGGGTGACACCGGGGAGCTGTTTTTT. Translating it yields CASSLGRGGDTGELFF.

In this sample, this clonotype turned up many times. The V gene is TRBV6-1, the J gene TRBJ1-2, with TRBD1 matching 7 bases. This CDR3 has 16 residues. Trimming cost V 0 bases and J 4 bases; bases outside gene matches: 8. Germline V gene lookup returns CDR1 MNHNS and CDR2 SASEGT. The chain's CDR3 is CASSEASPGTAYGYTF. The CDR3, as DNA: TGTGCCAGCAGTGAAGCTTCCCCCGGGACAGCCTATGGCTACACCTTC.

In the case of this clonotype: It may be a read error: a sequence one base away is much more abundant. Written as DNA, the CDR3 is TGCAGTGCTCACAGGCGGGGGCTGTACAATGAGCAGTTCTTC. This encodes CSAHRRGLYNEQFF. The J gene is TRBJ2-1, the V gene TRBV20-1, with D perhaps TRBD2 (7 bases). CDR1 is DFQATT and CDR2 is SNEGSKA in the germline V gene (reference sequence). CDR3 length equals 14 residues. Trimming removed 5 bases from V and 4 bases from J, with 15 bases in between.

A word on this clonotype: A much bigger clone sits one base away, suggesting this may be a read error. The chain has TRBV4-2 and TRBJ1-2, with D perhaps matching TRBD1 (5 bases). Germline V gene data show CDR1 as LGHNA and CDR2 as YNFKEQ. The length of the CDR3 is 14 residues. The CDR3 loop is CANSQDRTNYGYTF. The CDR3 nucleotides read TGTGCCAACAGCCAAGACAGAACTAACTATGGCTACACCTTC.

This clonotype appeared many times. The genes are TRBV7-2 and TRBJ2-7, with a weak D call TRBD1 (6 bases). The CDR3 has 14 residues. Per the germline V gene, CDR1 is SGHTA and CDR2 is FQGNSA. V was clipped by 5 bases and J by 7 bases, with 18 bases between them. The CDR3 DNA sequence: TGTGCCAGCAGCCGTACTGCCTACAGGGAAGAGCAGTACTTC. Its translation: CASSRTAYREEQYF.

This clonotype was observed at least ten times. This chain uses TRBV10-2 with TRBJ2-5; D is unclear. Germline values: CDR1 WSHSY, CDR2 SAAADI. The CDR3 runs to 11 residues. The V end was cut by 10 bases, the J end by 5 bases, with 11 bases between. CDR3 sequence: CATKSGETQYF. CDR3 DNA sequence: TGCGCCACTAAATCCGGGGAGACCCAGTACTTC.

The rearrangement uses TRBV2 and TRBJ1-4; no clear D gene. There are 14 residues in the CDR3. Germline-derived CDR1 and CDR2 are SNHLY and FYNNEI. Trimming pared 8 bases from V and 3 bases from J, leaving 13 bases between. DNA of the CDR3: TGTGCCAGCGAAAGAAAGCCGGCTAATGAAAAACTGTTTTTT. Its translation: CASERKPANEKLFF.

A few counts support this clonotype. A much larger clone is a single base away; this may be a read error. CDR3 in DNA: TGCAGTGCTAGAGGGACTAGCGGGGACAATGAGCAGTACTTC. Its protein product is CSARGTSGDNEQYF. The V call is TRBV20-1, the J call TRBJ2-5, with 12 bases lining up with TRBD2. The CDR3 has 14 amino acids. V lost 1 base, J lost 11 bases, and 8 bases stayed unmatched. In germline, CDR1 is DFQATT, CDR2 SNEGSKA (reference sequence).

This clonotype has a count of ten or more. The chain uses TRBV20-1 and TRBJ2-7; 8 bases are shared with TRBD2. Germline-derived CDR1 and CDR2 are DFQATT and SNEGSKA (reference sequence). The CDR3 is made up of 15 amino acids. With 0 bases clipped from V and 3 bases from J, the junction kept 7 bases outside the gene matches. The CDR3 DNA reads TGCAGTGCTAGAGATCGAGCGGGGGCCTACTACGAGCAGTACTTC. It yields the protein CSARDRAGAYYEQYF.

The V and J genes are TRBV9 and TRBJ2-1; weak D call: TRBD2 (5 bases). The germline CDR1 and CDR2 sequences are SGDLS and YYNGEE. The V gene lost 0 bases and the J gene lost 7 bases, with 17 bases spanning the gap. The CDR3 has 16 amino acids. The CDR3 DNA reads as TGTGCCAGCAGCGTAGGATCGGGGTTGGGTCGTAATGAGCAGTTCTTC. Translating it yields CASSVGSGLGRNEQFF.

As for this clonotype: A much larger clone sits a single nucleotide away, making a read error possible. V gene TRBV12-3 or TRBV12-4 combines with J gene TRBJ2-7, with D maybe TRBD2 (5 bases). The J call may be incorrect, as the DNA end agrees better with TRBJ2-4. CDR3 size: 17 residues. CDR3 sequence: CASSLGGSAPRSNIQYF. The CDR3 DNA follows: TGTGCCAGCAGTTTAGGAGGGTCAGCTCCAAGGTCAAACATTCAGTACTTC.

This clonotype was recorded at least ten times. The chain recombines TRBV7-6 with TRBJ2-7; D may be TRBD1 or TRBD2 (6 bases each). CDR3 length: 15 residues. The V and J ends lost 5 bases and 1 base respectively, with 15 bases between them. CDR1 and CDR2 from the germline V gene are SGHVS and FNYEAQ. The CDR3 protein is CASSRYGGPSYEQYF. CDR3 bases: TGTGCCAGCAGCCGCTATGGGGGGCCGTCCTACGAGCAGTACTTC. The entire variable domain, with the rest obtained from reference TRBV7-6 and TRBJ2-7, is as follows: GAGVSQSPRYKVTKRGQDVALRCDPISGHVSLYWYRQALGQGPEFLTYFNYEAQQDKSGLPNDRFSAERPEGSISTLTIQRTEQRDSAMYRCASSRYGGPSYEQYFGPGTRLTVT.

This clonotype was counted a single time. The V gene is TRBV5-1, the J gene TRBJ2-5, with TRBD1 identical over 7 bases. Trimming at V came to 4 bases and at J to 7 bases, leaving 16 bases not matched to a gene. The CDR3 has 16 residues. Germline V gene data show CDR1 as SGHRS and CDR2 as YFSETQ. CDR3 residues: CASSDDRANYRGTQYF. The CDR3 region has the DNA TGCGCCAGCAGCGACGACAGGGCGAACTATCGGGGGACCCAGTACTTC.

The chain uses TRBV27 and TRBJ2-1, with D perhaps TRBD1 (6 bases). The CDR3 has 16 residues. Deletions cut 6 bases from V and 13 bases from J, with 28 bases between. Germline CDR1 is MNHEY and CDR2 is SMNVEV (reference sequence). CDR3 residues: CASSSRGTPVRETQFF. The CDR3 region has the DNA TGTGCCAGCAGCTCTAGGGGGACCCCTGTGCGAGAGACCCAGTTCTTC.

This clonotype was seen only a few times. This chain links TRBV19 with TRBJ1-5; D remains unclear. Trimming cost V 4 bases and J 2 bases, with 6 bases left between them. This CDR3 is 13 amino acids long. The V gene's germline CDR1 is LNHDA and CDR2 SQIVND (reference sequence). CDR3 protein: CASSNTRNQPQHF. CDR3 nucleotides: TGTGCCAGTAGTAACACCCGCAATCAGCCCCAGCATTTT. Combining the CDR3 with reference TRBV19 and TRBJ1-5 gives the whole variable domain DGGITQSPKYLFRKEGQNVTLSCEQNLNHDAMYWYRQDPGQGLRLIYYSQIVNDFQKGDIAEGYSVSREKKESFPLTVTSAQKNPTAFYLCASSNTRNQPQHFGDGTRLSIL.